This TCR beta chain was sequenced during a study of blood T cells in healthy people across ages. For every donor, a draw yielded roughly 9.3 milliliters of peripheral blood. The amount of total RNA extracted per sample was at least 5 micrograms. Study-wide points: Estimates of diversity drawn from one million T cells were considered underestimates.

PCR was performed a second time for about 6 to 12 cycles using a sample-barcoded 5' primer and a J-beta primer mix. One entry per CDR3 protein results from TCRdb running MiXCR on the 5' RACE reads. The data contain under 2,000,000 distinct CDR3 sequences, 40% to 55% of them seen just once; the ten biggest clones take up over 2%. Regarding this clonotype: The antigen remains unidentified.

The receptor comes from a woman in her thirties or forties in good health. The source material was blood.

The CDR3, as DNA: TGTGCCAGCAGCGGGGACTGGATTAGCACAGATACGCAGTATTTT. Its translation is CASSGDWISTDTQYF. V usage is TRBV5-6 and J usage is TRBJ2-3; possible D gene TRBD2, 6 bases. CDR1 is SGHDT and CDR2 is YYEEEE in the germline V gene. Trimming shortened V by 4 bases and J by 0 bases, and 12 bases separated the two germline ends. The length of the CDR3 is 15 residues.